These T cell receptor beta chains were read from a single sample in a study of shared clonotypes between healthy human individuals. Sequencing used immunoSEQ multiplex PCR; TCRdb keeps in-frame clones, though not all of them. The sample comprises approximately 2.4 million clones, nearly 97% of which are singletons, and roughly 0.13% rests with the top ten. Specimen: naive CD4+ T cells sorted from blood. These receptors were obtained from a man younger than 30 in good health. Each CDR3 is given with its conserved first and last residue. The D gene is left open where the match is weak. Not all rows give a size; the values are once, few, many and, for expanded clones, a class.

J | D | size | length | V | CDR3 | DNA
TRBJ2-7 | TRBD1 | - | 14 | TRBV18 | CASSPGQGPYEQYF | TGTGCCAGCTCACCTGGACAGGGACCTTACGAGCAGTACTTC
TRBJ2-1 | - | - | 13 | TRBV7-7 | CASSSGRNNEQFF | TGTGCTAGCAGCTCCGGACGGAACAATGAGCAGTTCTTC
TRBJ1-1 | - | - | 13 | TRBV29-1 | CSVAGPGNTEAFF | TGCAGCGTTGCGGGGCCTGGGAACACTGAAGCTTTCTTT
TRBJ2-2 | TRBD2 | - | 16 | TRBV10-2 | CASSGETSGSPGELFF | TGCGCCAGCAGTGGGGAGACTAGCGGGAGCCCCGGGGAGCTGTTTTTT
TRBJ1-3 | TRBD1 | - | 16 | TRBV13 | CASSPGQGLNGNTIYF | TGTGCCAGCAGCCCAGGACAGGGACTAAACGGAAACACCATATATTTT
TRBJ1-1 | - | - | 15 | TRBV18 | CASSPRGQAYTEAFF | TGTGCCAGCTCACCACGTGGGCAGGCCTACACTGAAGCTTTCTTT
TRBJ1-6 | TRBD1 | once | 15 | TRBV6-6 | CASSGRGSYNSPLHF | TGTGCCAGCAGTGGCAGGGGGTCCTATAATTCACCCCTCCACTTT
TRBJ1-1 | - | - | 16 | TRBV9 | CASSVGAASLNTEAFF | TGTGCCAGCAGCGTAGGGGCAGCTTCTCTGAACACTGAAGCTTTCTTT
TRBJ1-5 | - | - | 12 | TRBV10-3 | CAIGQGNQPQHF | TGTGCCATCGGTCAGGGAAATCAGCCCCAGCATTTT
TRBJ2-1 | - | - | 12 | TRBV18 | CASSPDPNEQFF | TGTGCCAGCTCCCCGGACCCCAATGAGCAGTTCTTC
TRBJ1-2 | - | - | 12 | TRBV18 | CASSPSDLGYTF | TGTGCCAGCTCACCGTCAGACCTTGGCTACACCTTC
TRBJ2-7 | - | - | 14 | TRBV29-1 | CSVELGGLAYEQYF | TGCAGCGTTGAACTTGGAGGGTTAGCCTACGAGCAGTACTTC
TRBJ2-7 | - | - | 13 | TRBV30 | CAWTRTVTYEQYF | TGTGCCTGGACCCGTACGGTGACCTACGAGCAGTACTTC
TRBJ2-3 | - | - | 15 | TRBV6-1 | CASSGWQGHTDTQYF | TGTGCCAGCAGTGGTTGGCAGGGACACACAGATACGCAGTATTTT